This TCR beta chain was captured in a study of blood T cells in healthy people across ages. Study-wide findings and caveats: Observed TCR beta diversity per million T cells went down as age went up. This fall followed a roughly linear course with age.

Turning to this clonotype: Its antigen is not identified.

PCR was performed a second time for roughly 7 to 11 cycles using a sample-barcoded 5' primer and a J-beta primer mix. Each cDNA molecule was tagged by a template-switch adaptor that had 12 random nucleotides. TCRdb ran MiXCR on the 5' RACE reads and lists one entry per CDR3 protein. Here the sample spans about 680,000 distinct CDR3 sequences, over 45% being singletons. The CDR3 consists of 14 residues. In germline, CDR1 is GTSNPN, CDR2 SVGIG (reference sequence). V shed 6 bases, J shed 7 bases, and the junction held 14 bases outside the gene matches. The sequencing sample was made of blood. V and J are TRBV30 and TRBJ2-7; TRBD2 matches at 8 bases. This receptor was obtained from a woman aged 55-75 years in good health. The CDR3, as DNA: TGTGCCTGTTCCGGGACTAGTCATGTCCATGAGCAGTACTTC. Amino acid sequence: CACSGTSHVHEQYF.